A selection of T cell receptor beta chains follows, all from one sample in a study of T cell repertoires in cytomegalovirus infection. Their specific antigens are unknown. MiXCR, run by TCRdb on the reads, gives a single entry per CDR3 protein. This sample carries roughly 990,000 distinct CDR3 sequences, roughly 30% of them seen once, and the ten largest clones take about 14%. Sequenced here: cultured CD8+ T cells from PBMCs, sampled from culture after CMV antigen stimulation. The origin of the receptors is a human donor in good health (CMV status not recorded). Some clones in this sample may be carry-over from other donors' samples. Both conserved end residues are part of each CDR3. The D gene is left open where the match is weak.

len: 13; v_gene: TRBV6-5; d_gene: -; j_gene: TRBJ1-1; CDR3aa: CASSYHRATEAFF
len: 15; v_gene: TRBV12-3/TRBV12-4; d_gene: TRBD1; j_gene: TRBJ2-4; CDR3aa: CASRVGTGGMNIQYF
len: 15; v_gene: TRBV7-9; d_gene: TRBD2; j_gene: TRBJ2-3; CDR3aa: CASSLERGSTVTQYF
len: 15; v_gene: TRBV7-2; d_gene: -; j_gene: TRBJ1-3; CDR3aa: CASSLIPNSGNTIYF
len: 17; v_gene: TRBV6-5; d_gene: TRBD1; j_gene: TRBJ2-3; CDR3aa: CASSYSYPDRRTDTQYF
len: 14; v_gene: TRBV4-3; d_gene: -; j_gene: TRBJ1-1; CDR3aa: CASSQDGKLTEAFF
len: 12; v_gene: TRBV5-5; d_gene: -; j_gene: TRBJ2-7; CDR3aa: CASSPSMDEQYF
len: 16; v_gene: TRBV5-4; d_gene: TRBD2; j_gene: TRBJ2-7; CDR3aa: CASSQDSGGASGEQYF
len: 16; v_gene: TRBV6-5; d_gene: -; j_gene: TRBJ1-2; CDR3aa: CASSYSLRGVPYGYTF
len: 13; v_gene: TRBV6-1; d_gene: -; j_gene: TRBJ2-3; CDR3aa: CASSATNTDTQYF
len: 16; v_gene: TRBV10-3; d_gene: TRBD1; j_gene: TRBJ2-3; CDR3aa: CAISSTGQGAGDTQYF
len: 13; v_gene: TRBV7-6; d_gene: -; j_gene: TRBJ1-5; CDR3aa: CASSLAVAQPQHF
len: 13; v_gene: TRBV9; d_gene: -; j_gene: TRBJ1-1; CDR3aa: CASKPGGNTEAFF
len: 18; v_gene: TRBV7-9; d_gene: TRBD1; j_gene: TRBJ2-1; CDR3aa: CASSDRDRAPGAYNVQFF
len: 15; v_gene: TRBV6-1; d_gene: -; j_gene: TRBJ1-1; CDR3aa: CASSEEILGGTEAFF
len: 17; v_gene: TRBV5-4; d_gene: -; j_gene: TRBJ1-6; CDR3aa: CASSLPYTGYGNSPLHF
len: 16; v_gene: TRBV4-1; d_gene: -; j_gene: TRBJ1-2; CDR3aa: CASSQDRDSFNYGYTF
len: 14; v_gene: TRBV29-1; d_gene: TRBD2; j_gene: TRBJ2-1; CDR3aa: CSVPPRGVSTEQFF
len: 15; v_gene: TRBV28; d_gene: -; j_gene: TRBJ1-5; CDR3aa: CASRPEGGSNQPQHF
len: 11; v_gene: TRBV27; d_gene: -; j_gene: TRBJ2-1; CDR3aa: CASSLFNEQFF
len: 15; v_gene: TRBV6-6; d_gene: -; j_gene: TRBJ2-6; CDR3aa: CASSIKGKGANVLTF
len: 14; v_gene: TRBV12-3/TRBV12-4; d_gene: -; j_gene: TRBJ2-1; CDR3aa: CASSPDGTDNEQFF
len: 15; v_gene: TRBV7-4; d_gene: TRBD1; j_gene: TRBJ1-1; CDR3aa: CTSSSLDRGNSEAFF
len: 14; v_gene: TRBV4-1; d_gene: -; j_gene: TRBJ2-7; CDR3aa: CASSQGSRDYEQYF
len: 17; v_gene: TRBV29-1; d_gene: -; j_gene: TRBJ2-1; CDR3aa: CSVEGLGRPSSYNEQFF
len: 15; v_gene: TRBV27; d_gene: -; j_gene: TRBJ2-7; CDR3aa: CASSSAGISPYEQYF
len: 18; v_gene: TRBV11-2; d_gene: -; j_gene: TRBJ2-2; CDR3aa: CASSLSGSLQSWTGELFF
len: 17; v_gene: TRBV12-3/TRBV12-4; d_gene: TRBD1; j_gene: TRBJ1-1; CDR3aa: CASSFPQGSGRSTEAFF
len: 12; v_gene: TRBV7-8; d_gene: -; j_gene: TRBJ2-1; CDR3aa: CACRDTHNEQFF
len: 17; v_gene: TRBV6-4; d_gene: -; j_gene: TRBJ1-5; CDR3aa: CASSDSAGGHRSQPQHF
len: 19; v_gene: TRBV7-6; d_gene: TRBD1; j_gene: TRBJ2-2; CDR3aa: CASSLTPIDRGLDTGELFF
len: 14; v_gene: TRBV19; d_gene: -; j_gene: TRBJ2-2; CDR3aa: CASSGGSPAGELFF
len: 12; v_gene: TRBV7-9; d_gene: -; j_gene: TRBJ2-5; CDR3aa: CASSFAQETQYF
len: 14; v_gene: TRBV3-1; d_gene: TRBD1; j_gene: TRBJ1-1; CDR3aa: CASSTGDSNTEAFF
len: 15; v_gene: TRBV12-3/TRBV12-4; d_gene: -; j_gene: TRBJ2-2; CDR3aa: CASRPGQWDTGELFF
len: 15; v_gene: TRBV12-3/TRBV12-4; d_gene: -; j_gene: TRBJ2-5; CDR3aa: CASSTPTELEETQYF
len: 18; v_gene: TRBV28; d_gene: -; j_gene: TRBJ1-4; CDR3aa: CASSLPRQLGRSNEKPFF
len: 12; v_gene: TRBV7-9; d_gene: -; j_gene: TRBJ1-5; CDR3aa: CASSLIGQPQHF
len: 18; v_gene: TRBV12-3/TRBV12-4; d_gene: TRBD2; j_gene: TRBJ2-1; CDR3aa: CASSLIGFGGAQGNEQFF
len: 16; v_gene: TRBV6-2/TRBV6-3; d_gene: -; j_gene: TRBJ2-1; CDR3aa: CASSYLAGAVQNEQFF
len: 15; v_gene: TRBV19; d_gene: TRBD1; j_gene: TRBJ2-2; CDR3aa: CASRDRGRGTGELFF
len: 15; v_gene: TRBV6-2/TRBV6-3; d_gene: -; j_gene: TRBJ1-1; CDR3aa: CASSRRRVGETEAFF
len: 13; v_gene: TRBV7-2; d_gene: -; j_gene: TRBJ1-1; CDR3aa: CASSLWVNTEAFF
len: 13; v_gene: TRBV6-1; d_gene: TRBD1; j_gene: TRBJ2-7; CDR3aa: CASSTGATYEQYF
len: 16; v_gene: TRBV6-2/TRBV6-3; d_gene: -; j_gene: TRBJ2-2; CDR3aa: CASSYGRGSKAGELFF
len: 20; v_gene: TRBV6-2/TRBV6-3; d_gene: TRBD2; j_gene: TRBJ2-2; CDR3aa: CASIALPGLAGGANTGELFF
len: 16; v_gene: TRBV11-2; d_gene: -; j_gene: TRBJ1-1; CDR3aa: CASSLWAVKKNTEAFF
len: 13; v_gene: TRBV10-3; d_gene: -; j_gene: TRBJ2-1; CDR3aa: CAIRTSSYNEQFF
len: 12; v_gene: TRBV7-2; d_gene: -; j_gene: TRBJ2-1; CDR3aa: CASLPGGNEQFF
len: 14; v_gene: TRBV6-2/TRBV6-3; d_gene: -; j_gene: TRBJ1-4; CDR3aa: CASSLRQEDEKLFF
len: 15; v_gene: TRBV7-6; d_gene: TRBD1; j_gene: TRBJ1-4; CDR3aa: CASSLAGGSNEKLFF
len: 18; v_gene: TRBV6-6; d_gene: TRBD2; j_gene: TRBJ2-3; CDR3aa: CASSYTYLAGGSTDTQYF
len: 15; v_gene: TRBV7-8; d_gene: TRBD1; j_gene: TRBJ1-3; CDR3aa: CASSYRGRAENTIYF